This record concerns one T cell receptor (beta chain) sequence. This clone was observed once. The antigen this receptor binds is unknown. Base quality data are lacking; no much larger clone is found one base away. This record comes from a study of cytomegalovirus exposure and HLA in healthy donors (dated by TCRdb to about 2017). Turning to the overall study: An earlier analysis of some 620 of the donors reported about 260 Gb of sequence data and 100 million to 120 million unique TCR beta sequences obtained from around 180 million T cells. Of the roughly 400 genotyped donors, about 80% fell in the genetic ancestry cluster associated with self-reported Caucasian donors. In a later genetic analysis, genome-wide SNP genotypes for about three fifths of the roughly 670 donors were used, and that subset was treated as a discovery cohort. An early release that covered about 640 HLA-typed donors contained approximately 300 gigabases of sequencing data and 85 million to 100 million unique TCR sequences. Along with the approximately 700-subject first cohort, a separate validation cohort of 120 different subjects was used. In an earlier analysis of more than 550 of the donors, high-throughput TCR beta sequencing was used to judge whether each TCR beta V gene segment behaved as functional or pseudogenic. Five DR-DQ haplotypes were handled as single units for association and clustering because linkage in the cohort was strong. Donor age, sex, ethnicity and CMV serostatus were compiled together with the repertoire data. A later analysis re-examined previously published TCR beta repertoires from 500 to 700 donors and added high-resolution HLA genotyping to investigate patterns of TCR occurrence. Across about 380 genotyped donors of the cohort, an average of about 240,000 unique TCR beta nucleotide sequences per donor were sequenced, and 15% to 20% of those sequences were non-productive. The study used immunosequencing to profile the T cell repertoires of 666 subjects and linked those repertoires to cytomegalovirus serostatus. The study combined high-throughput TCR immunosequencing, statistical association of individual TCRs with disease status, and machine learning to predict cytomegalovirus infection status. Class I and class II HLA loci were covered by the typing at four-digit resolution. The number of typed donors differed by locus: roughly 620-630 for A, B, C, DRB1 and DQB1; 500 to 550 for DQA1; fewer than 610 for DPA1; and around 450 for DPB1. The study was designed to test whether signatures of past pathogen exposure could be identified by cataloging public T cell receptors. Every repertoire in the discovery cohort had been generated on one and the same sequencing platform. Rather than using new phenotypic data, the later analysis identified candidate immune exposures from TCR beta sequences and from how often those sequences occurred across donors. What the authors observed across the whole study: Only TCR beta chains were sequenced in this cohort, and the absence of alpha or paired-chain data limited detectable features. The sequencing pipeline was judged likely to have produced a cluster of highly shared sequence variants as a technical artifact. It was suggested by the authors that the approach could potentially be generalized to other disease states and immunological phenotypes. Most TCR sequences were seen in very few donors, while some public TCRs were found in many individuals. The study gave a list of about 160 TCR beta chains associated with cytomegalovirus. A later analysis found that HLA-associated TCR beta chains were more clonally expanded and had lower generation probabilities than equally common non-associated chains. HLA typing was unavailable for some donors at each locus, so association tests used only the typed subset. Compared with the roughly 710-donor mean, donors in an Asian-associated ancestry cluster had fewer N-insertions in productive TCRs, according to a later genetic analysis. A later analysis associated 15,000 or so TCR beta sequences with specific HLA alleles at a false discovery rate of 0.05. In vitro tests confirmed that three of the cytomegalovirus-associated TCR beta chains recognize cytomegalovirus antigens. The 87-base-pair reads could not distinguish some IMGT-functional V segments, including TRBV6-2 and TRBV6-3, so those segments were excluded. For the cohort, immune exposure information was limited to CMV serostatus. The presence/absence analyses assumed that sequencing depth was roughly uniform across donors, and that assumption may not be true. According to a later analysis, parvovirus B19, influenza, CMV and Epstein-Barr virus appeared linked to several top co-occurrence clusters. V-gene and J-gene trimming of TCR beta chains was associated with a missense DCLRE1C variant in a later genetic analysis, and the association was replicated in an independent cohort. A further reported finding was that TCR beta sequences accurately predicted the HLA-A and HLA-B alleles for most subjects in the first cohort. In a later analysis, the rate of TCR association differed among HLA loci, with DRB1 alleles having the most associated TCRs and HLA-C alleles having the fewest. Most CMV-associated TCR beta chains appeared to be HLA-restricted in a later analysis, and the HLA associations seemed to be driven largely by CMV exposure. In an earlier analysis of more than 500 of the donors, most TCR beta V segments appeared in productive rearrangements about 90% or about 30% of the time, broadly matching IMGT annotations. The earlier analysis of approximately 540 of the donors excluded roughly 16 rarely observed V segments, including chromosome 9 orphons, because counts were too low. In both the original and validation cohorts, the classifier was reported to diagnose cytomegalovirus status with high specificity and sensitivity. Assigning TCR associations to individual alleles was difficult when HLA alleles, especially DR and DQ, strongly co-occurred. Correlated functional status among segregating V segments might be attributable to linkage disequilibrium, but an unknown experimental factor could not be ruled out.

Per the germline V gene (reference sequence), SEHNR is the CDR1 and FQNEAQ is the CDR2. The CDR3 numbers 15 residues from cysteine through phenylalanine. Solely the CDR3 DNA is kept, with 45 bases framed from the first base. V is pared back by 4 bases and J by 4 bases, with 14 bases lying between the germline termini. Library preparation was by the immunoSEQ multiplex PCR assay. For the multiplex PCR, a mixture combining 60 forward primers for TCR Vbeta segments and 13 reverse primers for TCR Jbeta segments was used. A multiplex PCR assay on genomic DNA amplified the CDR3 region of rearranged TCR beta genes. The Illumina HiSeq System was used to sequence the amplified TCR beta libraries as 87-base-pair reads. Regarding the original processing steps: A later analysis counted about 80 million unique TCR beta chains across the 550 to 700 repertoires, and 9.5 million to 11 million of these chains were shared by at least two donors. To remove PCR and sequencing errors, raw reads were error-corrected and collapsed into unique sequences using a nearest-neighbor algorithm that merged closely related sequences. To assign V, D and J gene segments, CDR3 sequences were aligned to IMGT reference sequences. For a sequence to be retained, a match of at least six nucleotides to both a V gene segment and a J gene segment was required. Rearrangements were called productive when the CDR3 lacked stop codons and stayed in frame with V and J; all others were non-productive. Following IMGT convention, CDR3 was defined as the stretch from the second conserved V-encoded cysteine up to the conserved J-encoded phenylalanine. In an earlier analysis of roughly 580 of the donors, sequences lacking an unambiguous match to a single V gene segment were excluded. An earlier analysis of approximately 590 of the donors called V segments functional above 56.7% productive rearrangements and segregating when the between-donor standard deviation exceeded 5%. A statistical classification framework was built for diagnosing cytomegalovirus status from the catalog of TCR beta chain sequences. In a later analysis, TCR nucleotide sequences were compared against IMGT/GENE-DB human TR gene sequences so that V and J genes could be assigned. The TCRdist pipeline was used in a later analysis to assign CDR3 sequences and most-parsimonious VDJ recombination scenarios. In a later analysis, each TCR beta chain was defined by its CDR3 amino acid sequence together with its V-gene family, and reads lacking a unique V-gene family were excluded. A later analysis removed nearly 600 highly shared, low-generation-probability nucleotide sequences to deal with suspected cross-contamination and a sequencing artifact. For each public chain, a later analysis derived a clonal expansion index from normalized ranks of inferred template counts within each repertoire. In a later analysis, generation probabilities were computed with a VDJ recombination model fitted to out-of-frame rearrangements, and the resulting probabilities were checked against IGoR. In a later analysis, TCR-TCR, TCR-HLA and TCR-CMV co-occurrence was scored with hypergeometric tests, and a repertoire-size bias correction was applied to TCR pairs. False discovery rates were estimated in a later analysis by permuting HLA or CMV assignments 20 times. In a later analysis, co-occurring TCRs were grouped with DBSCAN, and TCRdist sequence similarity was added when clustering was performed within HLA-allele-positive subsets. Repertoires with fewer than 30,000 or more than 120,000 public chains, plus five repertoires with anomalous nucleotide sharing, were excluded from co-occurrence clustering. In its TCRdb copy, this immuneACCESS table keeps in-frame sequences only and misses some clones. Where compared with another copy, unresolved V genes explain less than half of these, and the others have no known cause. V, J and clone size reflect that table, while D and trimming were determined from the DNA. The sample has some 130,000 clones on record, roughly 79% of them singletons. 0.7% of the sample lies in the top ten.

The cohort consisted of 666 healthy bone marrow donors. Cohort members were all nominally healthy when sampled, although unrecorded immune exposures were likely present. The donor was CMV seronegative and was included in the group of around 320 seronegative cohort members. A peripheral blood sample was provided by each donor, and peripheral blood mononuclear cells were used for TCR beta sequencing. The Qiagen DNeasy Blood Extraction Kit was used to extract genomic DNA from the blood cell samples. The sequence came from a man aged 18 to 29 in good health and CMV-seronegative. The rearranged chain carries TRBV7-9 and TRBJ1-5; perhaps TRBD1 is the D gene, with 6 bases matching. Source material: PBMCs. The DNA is TGTGCCAGCAGCTCTACGGGGACACTAAATCAGCCCCAGCATTTT. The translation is CASSSTGTLNQPQHF.